The present T cell receptor beta chain was sequenced within a study of technical replicates of blood from a handful of donors. Here immunoSEQ multiplex PCR was the method, and the copy in TCRdb shows in-frame clones only, minus some. The repertoire includes about 82,000 clones, roughly 94% of them detected once, and under 0.5% sits in the top ten. Trimming cost V 5 bases and J 8 bases, with 19 bases left between them. The CDR3 is 15 amino acids. The V gene's germline CDR1 is MNHEY and CDR2 SVGAGI. Source material: T cells isolated from PBMCs. The V gene is TRBV6-5, the J gene TRBJ2-1; D is uncertain. The sequence was obtained from a human donor in good health. The DNA for the CDR3 is TGTGCCAGCAGTCCCAACGGCGTAGCCTTTGATGAGCAGTTCTTC. Protein sequence: CASSPNGVAFDEQFF.